This T cell receptor beta chain was documented in a study of molecular identifiers for immune sequencing clone quantification. The CDR3 is made up of 15 amino acids. CDR1 is SGDLS, CDR2 YYNGEE, per germline. The trim removed 0 bases at V and 5 bases at J, leaving 6 bases unmatched. Points on this clonotype: Its antigen is unidentified.

TCRdb re-called the PCR reads with MiXCR, one entry per CDR3 protein. This table holds about 640,000 distinct CDR3 sequences, 15% to 20% found once. Study-level results: For effector cells, clones above 20 RNA copies held over 97% of molecules; for naive cells, under 1%.

The sequencing sample was made of naive CD8+ T cells from blood, with Jurkat cell RNA spiked in. Subset described: FACS-sorted CD8+CD4-CCR7+CD45RA+ naive T cells. This TCR came from a human donor in good health. Some libraries in this study had Jurkat cell RNA spiked in. The chain is built from TRBV9 and TRBJ2-3; 7 nucleotides line up with TRBD2. The CDR3 region has the DNA TGTGCCAGCAGCGTAGAATGGGGGGGGGGAGATACGCAGTATTTT. As protein: CASSVEWGGGDTQYF.